A single sample is the source of the 18 T cell receptor beta chains below, sequenced in a study of spatial heterogeneity in lung cancer. Via MiXCR, TCRdb re-called the 5' RACE reads, giving one row per CDR3 protein. The sample has 45,000 to 65,000 distinct CDR3 sequences, roughly 8.1% seen once. Described time point: blood at routine non-recurrence follow-up after resection. Tumor, nontumor lung or frozen PBMC supplied whole RNA that was sequenced unsorted. Sample: PBMCs, taken at follow-up. Receptors were obtained from a female donor with early-stage non-small cell lung cancer.

This clonotype was seen a handful of times. The chain carries TRBV5-1 and TRBJ2-5; possible D gene TRBD1, 6 bases. Trimming removed 0 bases from V and 3 bases from J, with 15 bases in between. There are 16 residues in the CDR3. Germline CDR1 is SGHRS and CDR2 is YFSETQ. In DNA, the CDR3 is TGCGCCAGCAGCTTGGGATACAGGGCGACAGAAGAGACCCAGTACTTC. This encodes CASSLGYRATEETQYF.

This clonotype was found many times. This chain uses TRBV20-1 with TRBJ2-1; possible D gene TRBD2, 6 bases. Trimming cost V 2 bases and J 1 base, with 9 bases left between them. The CDR3 is made up of 14 amino acids. Germline V CDR1 and CDR2: DFQATT, SNEGSKA (reference sequence). The CDR3 sequence: CSARWRGSYNEQFF. CDR3 coding DNA: TGCAGTGCTAGATGGCGGGGATCCTACAATGAGCAGTTCTTC.

This chain uses TRBV19 with TRBJ2-1; 11 positions match TRBD1. The V gene end was trimmed by 3 bases and the J gene end by 12 bases; junction bases not matched to a gene: 4. The CDR3 runs to 13 residues. CDR1 and CDR2 from the germline V gene are LNHDA and SQIVND (reference sequence). The CDR3 DNA follows: TGTGCCAGTAGTATCGGGACAGGGGGACGGCAGTTCTTC. It encodes CASSIGTGGRQFF.

The table lists this clonotype with a count of one. The chain employs TRBV5-4 and TRBJ2-7, with D perhaps assigned TRBD1 or TRBD2 (5 bases each). The V end was cut by 0 bases, the J end by 7 bases, with 11 bases between. The CDR3 extends over 13 amino acids. Germline V gene data show CDR1 as SGHNT and CDR2 as YYREEE (reference sequence). Here the CDR3 DNA reads TGTGCCAGCAGCTTGGGGGACCCTAGGGAGCAGTACTTC. It yields the protein CASSLGDPREQYF.

V and J are TRBV20-1 and TRBJ1-4, with D perhaps TRBD1 (6 bases). There are 14 residues in the CDR3. Germline-derived CDR1 and CDR2 are DFQATT and SNEGSKA (reference sequence). V lost 4 bases and J 0 bases, leaving 9 bases between the germline ends. CDR3 bases: TGCAGTGCTACCGGACAGACAACTAATGAAAAACTGTTTTTT. Amino acids: CSATGQTTNEKLFF.

The CDR3, as DNA: TGTGCCAGCAGCCGGCGGGGAGGTCCAATGAACACTGAAGCTTTCTTT. It specifies CASSRRGGPMNTEAFF. This chain uses TRBV7-6 with TRBJ1-1, with no clear D. Germline V gives CDR1 SGHVS, CDR2 FNYEAQ. The CDR3 is 16 amino acids. V was pared by 5 bases and J by 0 bases, with 16 bases between.

This clonotype has a count of ten or more. The chain uses TRBV5-6 and TRBJ2-2, with 9 positions matching TRBD1. Germline-derived CDR1 and CDR2 are SGHDT and YYEEEE. This CDR3 comprises 17 residues. V dropped 0 bases and J dropped 6; count of bases not matched to a gene: 9. In DNA, the CDR3 is TGTGCCAGCAGCTTGGAATTCGGACAGGGGATGGCCGGGGAGCTGTTTTTT. This gives the protein CASSLEFGQGMAGELFF. Supplemented by reference TRBV5-6 and TRBJ2-2, the full variable domain reads DAGVTQSPTHLIKTRGQQVTLRCSPKSGHDTVSWYQQALGQGPQFIFQYYEEEERQRGNFPDRFSGHQFPNYSSELNVNALLLGDSALYLCASSLEFGQGMAGELFFGEGSRLTVL.

This clonotype was observed at least ten times. V gene TRBV3-1 combines with J gene TRBJ2-6; no clear D. Germline V gives CDR1 LGHDT, CDR2 YNNKEL (reference sequence). The CDR3 spans 16 residues. Trimming took 0 bases from V and 5 from J, leaving 11 bases between them. The CDR3 spells CASSQDGQLWANVLTF. The CDR3 region has the DNA TGTGCCAGCAGCCAAGATGGCCAGCTCTGGGCCAACGTCCTGACTTTC.

There are many counts of this clonotype. V and J are TRBV20-1 and TRBJ1-1; TRBD1 aligns across 7 bases. Germline V CDR1 and CDR2: DFQATT, SNEGSKA (reference sequence). The CDR3 is 11 residues long. Trimming removed 1 base from V and 11 bases from J; junction bases left unmatched: 4. CDR3 amino acids: CSARGTGVAFF. CDR3 nucleotide sequence: TGCAGTGCTAGAGGAACAGGGGTTGCTTTCTTT.

The chain couples TRBV7-2 to TRBJ2-7; no clear D. Per germline, CDR1 SGHTA and CDR2 FQGNSA. V dropped 2 bases and J dropped 0 bases, with 11 bases sitting between them. The CDR3 sequence is 15 residues long. CDR3 protein: CASSLSAFSSYEQYF. Here the CDR3 DNA reads TGTGCCAGCAGCTTAAGCGCGTTCAGCTCCTACGAGCAGTACTTC.

This clonotype has a count of ten or more. This sequence joins TRBV7-9 and TRBJ2-6; D assignment may be TRBD1 or TRBD2 (5 bases each). V gave up 5 bases and J gave up 0 bases, with 11 bases separating them. CDR1 and CDR2 (germline): SEHNR, FQNEAQ (reference sequence). The CDR3 consists of 16 residues. Here the CDR3 DNA reads TGTGCCAGCAGCCCGATCGGGACCTCTGGGGCCAACGTCCTGACTTTC. Translated: CASSPIGTSGANVLTF.

This clonotype occurred a few times. The rearrangement joins TRBV4-3 to TRBJ1-4; TRBD1 agrees at 7 bases. The trim removed 3 bases at V and 5 bases at J, leaving 9 bases unmatched. This CDR3 spans 16 amino acids. Germline V gives CDR1 LGHNA, CDR2 YSLEER. Written as DNA, the CDR3 is TGCGCCAGCAGCCAGATTGCAGGGGGTGGAAATGAAAAACTGTTTTTT. Encoded protein: CASSQIAGGGNEKLFF.

This clonotype was recorded many times. This chain joins TRBV7-2 and TRBJ2-3, with D perhaps being TRBD1 or TRBD2 (6 bases each). Germline CDR1 is SGHTA and CDR2 is FQGNSA. The CDR3 consists of 17 residues. V dropped 1 base and J dropped 1 base, with 15 bases sitting between them. The CDR3 nucleotides read TGTGCCAGCAGCTTAGAGCCCCCCGGGGGCGGCACAGATACGCAGTATTTT. Protein: CASSLEPPGGGTDTQYF.

This clonotype appeared many times. V usage is TRBV29-1 and J usage is TRBJ1-2; possible D gene TRBD1, 5 bases. The CDR3 contains 12 residues. Per the germline V gene, CDR1 is SQVTM and CDR2 is ANQGSEA. V was pared by 2 bases and J by 4 bases, with 8 bases between. The CDR3 DNA reads TGCAGCGTTGAAACTGGGGGCTATGGCTACACCTTC. This codes for CSVETGGYGYTF.

This clonotype has more than one count but fewer than ten. The chain uses TRBV7-3 and TRBJ2-5, with D uncertain. Germline assignment: CDR1 SGHTA and CDR2 FQGTGA. The CDR3 spans 12 residues. Trimming removed 1 base at V and 5 bases at J, with 5 bases between. The CDR3 bases are TGTGCCAGCAGCTTAATAGGGGAGACCCAGTACTTC. This translates into CASSLIGETQYF.

This clonotype was counted only a few times. The chain is built from TRBV7-9 and TRBJ2-3, with D tentatively TRBD2 (6 bases). V was cut by 3 bases and J by 5 bases, with 12 bases left in between. CDR1 and CDR2 from the germline V gene are SEHNR and FQNEAQ (reference sequence). The CDR3 is 14 amino acids. The CDR3 loop is CASSFRGSEDTQYF. The CDR3 DNA reads as TGTGCCAGCAGCTTCCGGGGGTCTGAAGATACGCAGTATTTT.

This clonotype was recorded at least ten times. V gene TRBV7-2 combines with J gene TRBJ1-1; unclear D gene. The germline gives CDR1 SGHTA, CDR2 FQGNSA. With 5 bases removed from V and 6 bases from J, the gap between germline ends came to 10 bases. This CDR3 comprises 12 residues. CDR3 coding DNA: TGTGCCAGCAGCCCCCTTAGCCCTGAAGCTTTCTTT. Its translation: CASSPLSPEAFF.

There are many counts of this clonotype. The chain joins TRBV20-1 to TRBJ1-6, with 7 positions matching TRBD1. CDR1 is DFQATT and CDR2 is SNEGSKA in the germline V gene (reference sequence). This CDR3 is 14 amino acids long. Trimming took 0 bases from V and 4 from J; bases not matched to a gene: 0. This CDR3 is CSARETGYNSPLHF. The CDR3 DNA reads as TGCAGTGCTAGAGAGACAGGGTATAATTCACCCCTCCACTTT.